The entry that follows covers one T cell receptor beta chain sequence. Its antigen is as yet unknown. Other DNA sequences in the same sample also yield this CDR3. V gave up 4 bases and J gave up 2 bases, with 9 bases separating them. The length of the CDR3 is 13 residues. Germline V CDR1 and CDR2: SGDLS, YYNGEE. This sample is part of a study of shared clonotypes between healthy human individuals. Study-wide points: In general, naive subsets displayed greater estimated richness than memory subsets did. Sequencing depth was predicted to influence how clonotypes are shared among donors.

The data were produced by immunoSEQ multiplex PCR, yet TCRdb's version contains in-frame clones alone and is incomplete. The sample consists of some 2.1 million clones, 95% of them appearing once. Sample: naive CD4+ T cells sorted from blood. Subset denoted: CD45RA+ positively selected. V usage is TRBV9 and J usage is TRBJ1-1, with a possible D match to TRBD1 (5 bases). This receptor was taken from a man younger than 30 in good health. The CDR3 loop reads CASSLQGNTEAFF. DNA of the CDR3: TGTGCCAGCAGCCTCCAGGGTAACACTGAAGCTTTCTTT.